The T cell receptor beta chain under discussion was sequenced for a study of blood T cell repertoires in COVID-19. In the original processing: Reference gene primer amplification gave estimated nucleated cell counts. TCRdb's copy holds only in-frame clones and misses some; the assay was immunoSEQ multiplex PCR. The D gene and trimming were derived from the DNA, and the V and J assignments and clone size from that table. There are approximately 250,000 clones in the sample; 75% to 85% occur only once, and roughly 5.5% lies in the top ten. Trimming took 4 bases from V and 3 from J; bases not matched to a gene: 9. The germline V gene encodes CDR1 KGHSH and CDR2 LQKENI. This CDR3 is built from 15 residues.

Sequencing input: peripheral blood. The V call is TRBV18, the J call TRBJ2-7; 7 nucleotides line up with TRBD1. The source is a human donor in a cohort sampled during active COVID-19. CDR3 sequence (DNA): TGTGCCAGCTCACGAATGTCGGGACAGATCTACGAGCAGTACTTC. As protein: CASSRMSGQIYEQYF.